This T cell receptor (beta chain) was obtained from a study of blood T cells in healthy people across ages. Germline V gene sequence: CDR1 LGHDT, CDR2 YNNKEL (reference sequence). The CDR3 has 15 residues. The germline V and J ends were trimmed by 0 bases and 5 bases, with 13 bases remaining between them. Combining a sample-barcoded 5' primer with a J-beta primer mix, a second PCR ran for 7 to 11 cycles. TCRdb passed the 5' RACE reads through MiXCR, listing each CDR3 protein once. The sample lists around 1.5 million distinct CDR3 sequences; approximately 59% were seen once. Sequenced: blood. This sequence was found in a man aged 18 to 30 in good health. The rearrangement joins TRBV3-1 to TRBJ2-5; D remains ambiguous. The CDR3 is CASSQEAITGETQYF. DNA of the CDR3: TGTGCCAGCAGCCAAGAGGCAATTACCGGGGAGACCCAGTACTTC.